The next 28 T cell receptor gamma chains were all read from a single sample in a study of intestinal T cells in coeliac disease. For each case, the template was genomic DNA from ten approximately 5-µm formalin-fixed paraffin-embedded scrolls. LymphoTrack primers amplified TRG sequences from 200 to 250 ng of biopsy DNA. TCRdb reprocessed the multiplex PCR reads through CATT. The sample has 730 or so gamma-chain clones; under 50% are singletons. The specimen sequenced was a duodenal biopsy. The receptor source for this set is a human donor with celiac disease.

V usage is TRGV10 and J usage is TRGJP1. TRGV10 is placed among ORFs of uncertain function. The J segment lost 15 bases and the V segment lost 10 bases, leaving 15 bases of the junction unmatched. The CDR3 is made up of 12 amino acids. The CDR3 nucleotides are TGTGCTGCGTACGTTAGACTGTTGGTCAAGATATTT. It translates to CAAYVRLLVKIF.

In its sample, this clone was seen a few times. This chain links TRGV8 with TRGJ1 or TRGJ2. CDR1 and CDR2 from the germline V gene are VENAVY and YDSYNSRV. This CDR3 has 9 residues. The CDR3 loop reads CAPGFKKLF. CDR3 nucleotide sequence: TGTGCACCTGGCTTTAAGAAACTCTTT.

This clone was seen more than once but under ten times. With a much larger clone just one base away, this may be a read error. CDR3: CATWDSPLEYKKLF. The CDR3 DNA sequence: TGTGCCACCTGGGATAGTCCCTTGGAGTATAAGAAACTCTTT. The chain uses TRGV8 and TRGJ1 or TRGJ2. CDR3 size: 14 residues. The germline CDR1 and CDR2 sequences are VENAVY and YDSYNSRV. Trimming removed 1 base from V and 7 bases from J; junction bases left unmatched: 10.

This clone was seen just once. The chain is built from TRGV10 and TRGJ1 or TRGJ2. TRGV10 carries the ORF label, with uncertain function. The V and J ends lost 9 bases and 12 bases, in that order; junction bases with no gene match: 12. CDR3 length equals 11 residues. CDR3 in amino acids: CAACAAGMKLF. The CDR3 DNA reads TGTGCTGCGTGTGCTGCTGGGATGAAACTCTTT.

The V call is TRGV5, the J call TRGJP2. Germline values: CDR1 VINAFY, CDR2 YDVSNSKD. The CDR3 extends over 18 amino acids. V lost 0 bases and J lost 10; bases outside the gene matches: 20. DNA of the CDR3: TGTGCCACCTGGGACAGGGGGGTTTTCGTGGTAGTGATTTGGATCAAGACGTTT. Translation gives CATWDRGVFVVVIWIKTF.

Concerning this clone itself: The mismatch at residue 9 between this DNA's translation and the TCRdb protein of a much larger clone likely reflects a read error; the protein shown is translated from the DNA. This chain joins TRGV10 and TRGJP1. TRGV10 is an ORF, with its function uncertain. The CDR3 runs 15 residues. The CDR3 is CAAWDYETIGWFKIF. DNA for the CDR3: TGTGCTGCGTGGGATTATGAGACCATTGGTTGGTTCAAGATATTT.

Concerning this clone: The protein that TCRdb holds for this DNA derives from a much larger clone and differs from the translated DNA at residue 7, which likely indicates a read error; the protein shown here is translated from the DNA. This chain links TRGV10 with TRGJ1 or TRGJ2. TRGV10 is an open reading frame, and its role is uncertain. The CDR3 runs 12 residues. With V trimmed by 8 bases and J by 12 bases, 14 bases remained unmatched. The CDR3 loop reads CAAWDYERRKLF. CDR3 DNA: TGTGCTGCGTGGGATTATGAGCGAAGGAAACTCTTT.

Worth noting for this clone: TCRdb's protein, taken from a much larger clone, differs from this DNA's translation at residue 7, likely owing to a read error; the protein displayed comes from the DNA. This chain connects TRGV3 to TRGJ1 or TRGJ2. J gave up 0 bases and V 0 bases, and 2 bases lay outside the gene matches. Per germline, CDR1 VTNTFY and CDR2 YDVSTARD (reference sequence). CDR3 length: 14 amino acids. CDR3 nucleotide sequence: TGTGCCACCTGGGACAGGTCGAATTATTATAAGAAACTCTTT. Its protein product is CATWDRSNYYKKLF.

Only a few counts were recorded for this clone. This DNA translates differently at residue 3 from the TCRdb protein, which is that of a much larger clone; a read error is likely, and the protein shown is the DNA's own translation. The chain uses TRGV9 and TRGJ1 or TRGJ2. The CDR3 is made up of 12 amino acids. Germline V gives CDR1 GITISATS, CDR2 ISYDGTV (reference sequence). The CDR3 protein is CASWEGAGEKLF. For the CDR3, the DNA is TGTGCCTCGTGGGAGGGAGCCGGGGAGAAACTCTTT.

In regard to this clone: It is unclear where the CDR3 begins or ends on the DNA, so no DNA is shown, and the CDR3 is as TCRdb lists it. J is TRGJ1 or TRGJ2 and V is TRGV2. Per the germline V gene, CDR1 is EGSNGY and CDR2 is YDSYNSKV. The CDR3 adds up to 23 amino acids, both ends counted. CDR3 amino acids: CATWDGRALIETLWSVVKFWKLF.

For this clone: The protein recorded in TCRdb matches a much larger clone and deviates from this DNA's translation at residue 4, suggesting a read error; the protein here is obtained by translating the DNA. The chain carries TRGV3 and TRGJ1 or TRGJ2. CDR3 length: 14 residues. In germline, CDR1 is VTNTFY, CDR2 YDVSTARD (reference sequence). CDR3 in DNA: TGTGCCACCCGGGACAGGCCGAATTATTATAAGAAACTCTTT. It specifies CATRDRPNYYKKLF.

This chain uses TRGV10 with TRGJP1. TRGV10 is noted as an ORF with a role that remains uncertain. The CDR3 length is 14 residues. The V gene end was trimmed by 8 bases and the J gene end by 3 bases; junction bases not matched to a gene: 7. CDR3 loop: CAAWGFSTGWFKIF. The CDR3 DNA follows: TGTGCTGCGTGGGGATTTTCCACTGGTTGGTTCAAGATATTT.

This clone was seen a handful of times. This may come from a read error, since a much larger clone is one base off. The DNA is left out, because the CDR3 cannot be placed on it with certainty; the CDR3 is given as TCRdb lists it. V usage is TRGV11 and J usage is TRGJP2. TRGV11 is flagged as an ORF with uncertain function. From its first to its last residue, the CDR3 has 16 amino acids. This CDR3 is CTTVPAFGGRVWIKTF.

This clone was seen a single time. The chain couples TRGV9 to TRGJ1 or TRGJ2. CDR3 length: 13 amino acids. Per germline, CDR1 GITISATS and CDR2 ISYDGTV (reference sequence). The CDR3 loop reads CACGRFKYYKKLF. CDR3 bases: TGTGCTTGTGGGAGGTTCAAATATTATAAGAAACTCTTT.

The chain employs TRGV10 and TRGJ1 or TRGJ2. TRGV10 is labeled an ORF, and its function is uncertain. This CDR3 has 15 amino acids. J gave up 6 bases and V 8 bases, and 17 bases lay outside the gene matches. DNA of the CDR3: TGTGCTGCGTGGGATTATATGGGGTGGGGTTATAAGAAACTCTTT. Its translation: CAAWDYMGWGYKKLF.

This chain's CDR3 is CATWGINYYKKLF. CDR3 nucleotides: TGTGCCACCTGGGGTATAAATTATTATAAGAAACTCTTT. The chain is built from TRGV3 and TRGJ1 or TRGJ2. The germline V gene has CDR1 VTNTFY and CDR2 YDVSTARD (reference sequence). The CDR3 consists of 13 residues. Losses at the gene ends were 5 bases for V and 1 base for J; bases not matched to a gene: 5.

V gene TRGV10 combines with J gene TRGJ1 or TRGJ2. TRGV10 is an ORF; its function is uncertain. The ends lost 8 bases at V and 0 bases at J; junction bases unmatched: 11. CDR3 length: 15 residues. CDR3 sequence: CAAWDWPGNYYKKLF. Here the CDR3 DNA reads TGTGCTGCGTGGGATTGGCCGGGGAATTATTATAAGAAACTCTTT.

There are a few counts of this clone. The genes are TRGV8 and TRGJ1 or TRGJ2. Germline V gives CDR1 VENAVY, CDR2 YDSYNSRV. This CDR3 has 14 amino acids. CDR3 nucleotides: TGTGCACCTGGGATGGGTTCGAAATATTATAAGAAACTCTTT. Translation gives CAPGMGSKYYKKLF.

Remarks on this clone: TCRdb's listed protein matches a much larger clone and diverges from this DNA's translation at residue 12, likely through a read error; the protein shown comes from the DNA. This chain uses TRGV4 with TRGJP2. CDR1 and CDR2 from the germline V gene are EGSTGY and YDSYTSSV. The CDR3 consists of 15 residues. CDR3 protein: CATWDGLSSDWTKTF. CDR3 DNA sequence: TGTGCCACCTGGGATGGGCTTAGTAGTGATTGGACCAAGACGTTT.

V usage is TRGV9 and J usage is TRGJ1 or TRGJ2. Germline trimming cut 5 bases from V and 12 bases from J; bases unmatched to any gene: 10. Germline V lookup: CDR1 GITISATS, CDR2 ISYDGTV (reference sequence). The CDR3 is 11 amino acids. The CDR3 protein is CALWVGAMKLF. Written as DNA, the CDR3 is TGTGCCTTGTGGGTAGGTGCAATGAAACTCTTT.

In its sample, this clone was seen a few times. Being one base from a much bigger clone, this may be a read error. The V call is TRGV2, the J call TRGJ1 or TRGJ2. This CDR3 region has 12 residues. The V and J ends lost 1 base and 10 bases, in that order; junction bases with no gene match: 7. Germline V gives CDR1 EGSNGY, CDR2 YDSYNSKV. This CDR3 is CATWDGVSKKLF. The DNA for the CDR3 is TGTGCCACCTGGGACGGTGTCTCCAAGAAACTCTTT.

Of note for this clone: This could be a read error, since a much larger clone is one nucleotide away. The genes are TRGV4 and TRGJ1 or TRGJ2. With V trimmed by 3 bases and J by 16 bases, 6 bases remained unmatched. The CDR3 runs 9 residues. Germline V gene lookup returns CDR1 EGSTGY and CDR2 YDSYTSSV. The CDR3 DNA reads TGTGCCACCTGGGATTGCAAGCTCTTT. Translation: CATWDCKLF.

A remark on this clone: TCRdb's protein and the DNA translation differ at residue 7; the protein here comes from the DNA. This chain links TRGV4 with TRGJ1 or TRGJ2. The ends lost 3 bases at V and 5 bases at J; junction bases unmatched: 16. Germline lookup yields CDR1 EGSTGY and CDR2 YDSYTSSV. CDR3 size: 16 residues. The CDR3 sequence is CATWDLNGFKDYKKLF. CDR3 bases: TGTGCCACCTGGGATTTAAACGGGTTCAAGGATTATAAGAAACTCTTT.

The chain links TRGV8 to TRGJ1 or TRGJ2. Germline-derived CDR1 and CDR2 are VENAVY and YDSYNSRV. CDR3 length: 13 amino acids. V lost 5 bases and J lost 7; bases outside the gene matches: 11. The CDR3 reads CATWGPGSYKKLF. CDR3 in DNA: TGTGCCACCTGGGGCCCGGGGTCGTATAAGAAACTCTTT.

The chain recombines TRGV5 with TRGJ1 or TRGJ2. CDR3 size: 16 residues. Trimming at V came to 9 bases and at J to 4 bases, leaving 21 bases not matched to a gene. CDR1 and CDR2 (germline): VINAFY, YDVSNSKD. CDR3 DNA sequence: TGTGCCACCCCAGCCCCCAGCAAGGTAGAGTATTATAAGAAACTCTTT. This gives the protein CATPAPSKVEYYKKLF.

By its share, this clone is hyperexpanded (1% or more). The rearrangement links TRGV10 to TRGJ1 or TRGJ2. TRGV10 is noted as an ORF with a role that remains uncertain. V dropped 8 bases and J dropped 3; count of bases not matched to a gene: 14. The CDR3 extends over 15 amino acids. CDR3 DNA sequence: TGTGCTGCGTGGGATCCCCCCAAGGCTTATTATAAGAAACTCTTT. It specifies CAAWDPPKAYYKKLF.

The chain couples TRGV8 to TRGJ1 or TRGJ2. Looked up from germline, CDR1 is VENAVY and CDR2 is YDSYNSRV. The CDR3 runs to 13 residues. Losses at the gene ends were 5 bases for V and 7 bases for J; bases not matched to a gene: 11. For the CDR3, the DNA is TGTGCCACCTGGGCTCCTTGGGGGTATAAGAAACTCTTT. It translates to CATWAPWGYKKLF.

Of note for this clone: It may be a read error: a sequence one base away is much more abundant. Other DNA sequences of this sample code for an identical CDR3. The chain couples TRGV10 to TRGJP1. TRGV10 is an ORF, with its function uncertain. This CDR3 contains 15 residues. V lost 8 bases to trimming and J lost 2 bases; unmatched junction nucleotides: 9. CDR3 amino acids: CAAWGQYTTGWFKIF. The CDR3 DNA reads as TGTGCTGCGTGGGGTCAATACACCACTGGTTGGTTCAAGATATTT.